This T cell receptor (beta chain) was recorded in a study of response to subunit inactivated influenza vaccine. As to this clonotype: The antigen remains undetermined.

Germline CDR1 is DFQATT and CDR2 is SNEGSKA (reference sequence). The junction had 4 bases not matched to a gene; V was cut back by 3 bases and J by 5 bases. This CDR3 region has 12 residues. From the RT-PCR reads, TCRdb called clonotypes with MiXCR, one entry per CDR3 protein. The repertoire holds 450,000 to 600,000 distinct CDR3 sequences, with approximately 7.8% as singletons. Regarding the study as a whole: Authors suggested each seasonal influenza vaccination recruits few new T cells.

The sequence came from a man aged 50-75 years who received an inactivated influenza vaccine. The sample here was PBMCs from blood, taken less than 30 months after vaccination. The chain recombines TRBV20-1 with TRBJ2-7; TRBD2 matches 7 bases. CDR3 sequence (DNA): TGCAGTGCTAGTGGGCTAGCGGACGAGCAGTACTTC. Its translation is CSASGLADEQYF.